Here is one TCR beta chain with its context. The antigen is undetermined. The data originate from a study of identical twins. Broader study findings: Out-of-frame beta sequences exhibited a weaker degree of excess twin sharing. Zero-insertion analyses might be partly confounded by invariant T cells like MAIT and iNKT.

TCRdb passed the 5' RACE reads through MiXCR, listing each CDR3 protein once. This sample has approximately 300,000 distinct CDR3 sequences, with roughly 10% found just once. This same sample was also part of a study on yellow fever vaccine responses in identical twins.

The sequencing input was CD8+ T cells sorted from blood. The sequence derives from a woman aged 18-30 years in good health.

CDR3 residues: CASSLIDYEQYF. Here the CDR3 DNA reads TGTGCCAGCAGCTTGATCGACTACGAGCAGTACTTC. This chain links TRBV5-5 with TRBJ2-7; the D is unclear. The germline CDR1 and CDR2 sequences are SGHKS and YYEKEE (reference sequence). CDR3 length: 12 residues. Trimming took off 1 base at V and 3 bases at J, with 5 bases between the two ends. Full variable domain (remainder filled in from reference TRBV5-5 and TRBJ2-7): DAGVTQSPTHLIKTRGQQVTLRCSPISGHKSVSWYQQVLGQGPQFIFQYYEKEERGRGNFPDRFSARQFPNYSSELNVNALLLGDSALYLCASSLIDYEQYFGPGTRLTVT.